These 18 T cell receptor beta chains originate from one sample sequenced in a study of blood T cell repertoires in COVID-19. Profiled with immunoSEQ multiplex PCR; TCRdb holds only in-frame clones, not every one. This sample has approximately 250,000 clones, with approximately 81% found just once. Sequenced material: peripheral blood. These receptors all come from a man in his forties with acute or convalescent COVID-19.

This chain uses TRBV30 with TRBJ1-6; no clear D. Germline V CDR1 and CDR2: GTSNPN, SVGIG (reference sequence). The CDR3 covers 12 residues. Trimming pared 5 bases from V and 7 bases from J, leaving 9 bases between. CDR3 sequence: CAWQMGNSPLHF. CDR3 DNA: TGTGCCTGGCAAATGGGCAATTCACCCCTCCACTTT.

This clone turned up a few times. The V call is TRBV4-1, the J call TRBJ2-1, with TRBD1 as a possible D gene (6 bases). The CDR3 loop spans 13 amino acids. CDR1 is MGHRA, CDR2 YSYEKL, per germline. V lost 4 bases and J lost 7, with 11 bases in between. The CDR3 nucleotides are TGCGCCAGCAGCCCTACAGGGTATAATGAGCAGTTCTTC. This translates into CASSPTGYNEQFF.

V usage is TRBV9 and J usage is TRBJ2-5; TRBD2 matches 10 bases. The CDR3 sequence is 14 residues long. V was pared by 4 bases and J by 5 bases, with 5 bases of the junction left unmatched. Per the germline V gene, CDR1 is SGDLS and CDR2 is YYNGEE. CDR3 nucleotides: TGTGCCAGCAGCCCAGGGACTAGCGCCGAGACCCAGTACTTC. Protein sequence: CASSPGTSAETQYF.

This clone was recorded once. This chain uses TRBV12-3 or TRBV12-4 with TRBJ1-1; possible D gene TRBD1, 5 bases. V shed 6 bases and J shed 7 bases, with 12 bases lying between them. There are 12 residues in the CDR3. Written as DNA, the CDR3 is TGTGCCAGCAGCGGGGGAACGCGTGAAGCTTTCTTT. It translates to CASSGGTREAFF.

The chain links TRBV9 to TRBJ2-1, with TRBD2 as a possible D gene (6 bases). The V gene lost 0 bases and the J gene lost 0 bases, with 16 bases spanning the gap. CDR1 is SGDLS and CDR2 is YYNGEE in the germline V gene. The CDR3 length is 18 residues. The CDR3 sequence is CASSVASGSGRSYNEQFF. In nucleotides, the CDR3 is TGTGCCAGCAGCGTAGCTTCGGGTAGCGGACGCTCCTACAATGAGCAGTTCTTC.

The genes are TRBV11-2 and TRBJ1-1; a possible D gene is TRBD1 (6 bases). Trimming cost V 1 base and J 4 bases, with 10 bases left between them. Germline V gene lookup returns CDR1 SGHAT and CDR2 FQNNGV. CDR3 length: 14 residues. CDR3 nucleotides: TGTGCCAGCAGCTTAGGTACAGGGAGCACTGAAGCTTTCTTT. Residues: CASSLGTGSTEAFF.

The rearrangement joins TRBV15 to TRBJ1-2, with D perhaps matching TRBD1 (5 bases). The V end lost 5 bases, the J end lost 2 bases, and 9 bases lay between the germline ends. Germline V gene data show CDR1 as LNHNV and CDR2 as YYDKDF (reference sequence). CDR3 length: 13 residues. CDR3 region: CATSPTENYGYTF. CDR3 nucleotide sequence: TGTGCCACCAGCCCGACAGAAAACTATGGCTACACCTTC.

The chain combines TRBV7-9 with TRBJ2-1, with 8 positions matching TRBD1. The V gene's germline CDR1 is SEHNR and CDR2 FQNEAQ (reference sequence). This CDR3 is 14 amino acids long. V was clipped by 5 bases and J by 5 bases; unmatched bases: 5. The CDR3 nucleotides are TGTGCCAGCAGCCGAAGGACAGGGAACAATGAGCAGTTCTTC. Residues: CASSRRTGNNEQFF.

This chain links TRBV5-1 with TRBJ2-7, with D possibly TRBD2 on 6 matching bases. Trimming took 3 bases from V and 7 from J, leaving 17 bases between them. The CDR3 loop spans 14 amino acids. Germline loops: CDR1 SGHRS, CDR2 YFSETQ. As DNA, the CDR3 is TGCGCCAGCAGCTACGTGGACCTGGAGGGGGAGCAGTACTTC. It specifies CASSYVDLEGEQYF.

The J gene is TRBJ2-7, the V gene TRBV6-5; TRBD2 matches at 12 bases. V trimming: 6 bases; J trimming: 2 bases; junction bases outside the gene matches: 5. The CDR3 extends over 15 amino acids. The V gene's germline CDR1 is MNHEY and CDR2 SVGAGI. The DNA for the CDR3 is TGTGCCAGCAGCAAGCCTAGCGGGGGGGCCTACGAGCAGTACTTC. It is translated as CASSKPSGGAYEQYF.

The V and J genes are TRBV19 and TRBJ1-4; D gene unclear. Germline assignment: CDR1 LNHDA and CDR2 SQIVND (reference sequence). The CDR3 length is 16 residues. V was pared by 5 bases and J by 2 bases, with 15 bases between. This chain's CDR3 is CASSPRPPPTNEKLFF. Written as DNA, the CDR3 is TGTGCCAGTAGTCCCCGTCCCCCCCCCACTAATGAAAAACTGTTTTTT.

This sequence joins TRBV5-1 and TRBJ2-7; 7 nucleotides line up with TRBD1. V lost 4 bases and J lost 2; bases outside the gene matches: 9. The CDR3 is made up of 15 amino acids. Per the germline V gene, CDR1 is SGHRS and CDR2 is YFSETQ. The CDR3 region is CASSTRQGTAYEQYF. In nucleotides, the CDR3 is TGCGCCAGCAGCACTCGACAGGGAACGGCCTACGAGCAGTACTTC.

The J gene is TRBJ1-5, the V gene TRBV28, with 8 bases identical to TRBD1. Germline lookup yields CDR1 MDHEN and CDR2 SYDVKM. CDR3 size: 14 residues. V lost 7 bases and J lost 5; bases outside the gene matches: 7. CDR3 sequence reads: CASTYTGGYQPQHF. In nucleotides, the CDR3 is TGTGCCAGCACGTACACAGGGGGATATCAGCCCCAGCATTTT. Filled out from reference TRBV28 and TRBJ1-5, the complete variable domain reads DVKVTQSSRYLVKRTGEKVFLECVQDMDHENMFWYRQDPGLGLRLIYFSYDVKMKEKGDIPEGYSVSREKKERFSLILESASTNQTSMYLCASTYTGGYQPQHFGDGTRLSIL.

V is TRBV6-5 and J is TRBJ2-3; possible D gene TRBD2, 5 bases. V lost 5 bases to trimming and J lost 2 bases, with 11 bases between them. The CDR3 runs to 14 residues. From germline, CDR1 is MNHEY and CDR2 SVGAGI. CDR3 loop: CASSNEGYTDTQYF. CDR3 coding DNA: TGTGCCAGCAGTAACGAGGGCTACACAGATACGCAGTATTTT.

This chain connects TRBV27 to TRBJ2-1; possible D gene TRBD2, 5 bases. V lost 7 bases, J lost 5 bases, and 15 bases lay in between. There are 14 residues in the CDR3. Per germline, CDR1 MNHEY and CDR2 SMNVEV (reference sequence). For the CDR3, the DNA is TGTGCCAGCAAGACTCACCCGGGGAACAATGAGCAGTTCTTC. Translating it yields CASKTHPGNNEQFF.

The genes are TRBV27 and TRBJ2-2; 9 bases match TRBD2. V was clipped by 5 bases and J by 3 bases; unmatched bases: 13. The germline V gene encodes CDR1 MNHEY and CDR2 SMNVEV (reference sequence). The CDR3 is made up of 18 amino acids. The CDR3 here is CASSPIGSGGLDTGELFF. The CDR3 nucleotides are TGTGCCAGCAGTCCCATAGGCAGCGGGGGGTTAGACACCGGGGAGCTGTTTTTT.

V gene TRBV5-6 combines with J gene TRBJ1-3, with D perhaps TRBD1 (6 bases). Germline V gene lookup returns CDR1 SGHDT and CDR2 YYEEEE. The V end lost 5 bases, the J end lost 7 bases, and 13 bases lay between the germline ends. The CDR3 sequence is 13 residues long. DNA for the CDR3: TGTGCCAGCAGACTCGCAGGGGTCAACACCATATATTTT. Its protein product is CASRLAGVNTIYF.

This sequence joins TRBV28 and TRBJ2-7; 12 bases line up with TRBD1. This CDR3 is 14 amino acids long. Germline assignment: CDR1 MDHEN and CDR2 SYDVKM. The V segment lost 10 bases and the J segment 6 bases; nucleotides outside the gene matches: 10. The CDR3 spells CAIGAGTGGSEQYF. In DNA form, the CDR3 reads TGTGCCATTGGGGCCGGGACAGGGGGCTCCGAGCAGTACTTC.